These 23 T cell receptor beta chains were sequenced from one sample in a study of long-term antiretroviral therapy in people with HIV (dated 2022 in TCRdb). Sequencing of the TRB variable region was done with the immunoSEQ hsTCRB v3.0 assay at survey level resolution. TCRdb's version of the immuneACCESS table is confined to in-frame rearrangements and falls short of the full clone set. An unresolved V gene accounts for under half of the shortfall where checked; the remainder is of unknown origin. This sample comprises about 33,000 clones, approximately 96% of them detected only once. The ten most abundant clones make up under 2.5% of the sample. The starting material was unsorted PBMCs, obtained roughly 6.4 years after starting antiretroviral therapy. These receptors all come from a man aged 30 to 39 with HIV.

The chain is built from TRBV4-1 and TRBJ2-7, with unresolved D. Germline V gives CDR1 MGHRA, CDR2 YSYEKL. This CDR3 contains 15 residues. Trimming cost V 3 bases and J 6 bases, with 18 bases left between them. The CDR3, as DNA: TGCGCCAGCAGCCAGAGGTCAACCAGGACCCTCGAGCAGTACTTC. Residues: CASSQRSTRTLEQYF.

The J gene is TRBJ2-1, the V gene TRBV7-6; possibly TRBD1 for D (6 bases). V lost 3 bases and J 6 bases, leaving 18 bases between the germline ends. Germline V gene lookup returns CDR1 SGHVS and CDR2 FNYEAQ. This CDR3 contains 16 residues. The CDR3 region is CASSLWGPERSNEQFF. For the CDR3, the DNA is TGTGCCAGCAGCTTGTGGGGGCCCGAGCGGAGCAATGAGCAGTTCTTC.

This sequence joins TRBV4-3 and TRBJ1-1, with 7 nucleotides matching TRBD1. The CDR3 totals 14 residues. The trim removed 0 bases at V and 4 bases at J, leaving 2 bases unmatched. Germline V gene lookup returns CDR1 LGHNA and CDR2 YSLEER. The CDR3 loop is CASSQDQGGTEAFF. The CDR3 DNA reads as TGCGCCAGCAGCCAAGATCAGGGGGGCACTGAAGCTTTCTTT.

The V call is TRBV2, the J call TRBJ1-5, with D unclear. The V and J ends lost 3 bases and 5 bases respectively, with 8 bases between them. CDR3 length equals 13 residues. CDR1 and CDR2 from the germline V gene are SNHLY and FYNNEI. The CDR3 is CASSDMVDQPQHF. The CDR3 DNA follows: TGTGCCAGCAGTGATATGGTGGATCAGCCCCAGCATTTT.

CDR3 DNA sequence: TGTGCCAGCAGCATAAGCTCATCCGGGACAGGGTCATCAGCCACGCCAGACCCCTACAATGAGCAGTTCTTC. Translation: CASSISSSGTGSSATPDPYNEQFF. The genes are TRBV7-3 and TRBJ2-1; 9 positions match TRBD1. CDR3 length equals 24 residues. Germline V CDR1 and CDR2: SGHTA, FQGTGA. Trimming cost V 5 bases and J 2 bases; bases outside gene matches: 31.

The V gene is TRBV14, the J gene TRBJ2-5; 10 nucleotides line up with TRBD2. This CDR3 spans 14 amino acids. Germline V CDR1 and CDR2: SGHDN, FVKESK. V trimming: 6 bases; J trimming: 1 base; junction bases outside the gene matches: 2. The CDR3 DNA sequence: TGTGCCAGCAGTGTAGCGGGGGGCCAAGAGACCCAGTACTTC. Its protein is CASSVAGGQETQYF.

The chain couples TRBV7-9 to TRBJ1-4, with 10 bases fitting TRBD1. CDR3 length equals 13 residues. The V gene end was trimmed by 5 bases and the J gene end by 14 bases; junction bases not matched to a gene: 8. Germline V gene data show CDR1 as SEHNR and CDR2 as FQNEAQ (reference sequence). CDR3 DNA: TGTGCCAGCAGCGCCGACCGGGACAGGGGCCTGTTTTTT. Protein product: CASSADRDRGLFF.

This chain links TRBV9 with TRBJ1-3; tentatively, D is TRBD1 (5 bases). With 4 bases removed from V and 0 bases from J, the gap between germline ends came to 11 bases. Looked up from germline, CDR1 is SGDLS and CDR2 is YYNGEE. The CDR3 loop spans 15 amino acids. The CDR3 protein is CASSPGTYSGNTIYF. CDR3 nucleotide sequence: TGTGCCAGCAGCCCTGGGACCTACTCTGGAAACACCATATATTTT.

This rearrangement joins TRBV7-8 to TRBJ2-1, with a possible D match to TRBD2 (5 bases). The germline CDR1 and CDR2 sequences are SGHVS and FQNEAQ. With 6 bases removed from V and 5 bases from J, the gap between germline ends came to 20 bases. CDR3 length equals 16 residues. CDR3 residues: CASSTRRIGMDNEQFF. In nucleotides, the CDR3 is TGTGCCAGCAGTACTAGAAGGATTGGGATGGACAATGAGCAGTTCTTC.

The chain carries TRBV5-6 and TRBJ1-2; 7 bases map to TRBD1. This CDR3 contains 17 residues. Germline V lookup: CDR1 SGHDT, CDR2 YYEEEE. The V segment lost 4 bases and the J segment 7 bases; nucleotides outside the gene matches: 19. The CDR3 sequence: CASSRIRGRGGIRGYTF. The DNA for the CDR3 is TGTGCCAGCAGCCGAATTAGGGGGCGCGGTGGGATTCGTGGCTACACCTTC.

The chain is built from TRBV9 and TRBJ2-1; 10 bases agree with TRBD2. V was pared by 2 bases and J by 8 bases, with 10 bases of the junction left unmatched. CDR1 and CDR2 (germline): SGDLS, YYNGEE. The CDR3 spans 16 residues. This CDR3 is CASSVTSSGSPYEQFF. DNA for the CDR3: TGTGCCAGCAGCGTCACGTCTAGCGGGAGTCCCTATGAGCAGTTCTTC.

The chain employs TRBV2 and TRBJ1-2; D is unclear. V lost 8 bases and J 5 bases, leaving 12 bases between the germline ends. This CDR3 contains 12 residues. The germline gives CDR1 SNHLY, CDR2 FYNNEI. As DNA, the CDR3 is TGTGCCAGCCACCAGAAGATATATGGCTACACCTTC. Its translation is CASHQKIYGYTF.

CDR3 nucleotides: TGTGCCAGCAGCTTGAAAAGCGGGGAGCTGTTTTTT. It is translated as CASSLKSGELFF. This chain links TRBV11-2 with TRBJ2-2; D gene ambiguous. The CDR3 covers 12 residues. CDR1 is SGHAT, CDR2 FQNNGV, per germline. V was clipped by 3 bases and J by 7 bases, with 6 bases between them.

The chain uses TRBV7-6 and TRBJ1-2, with 7 positions matching TRBD1. This CDR3 spans 16 amino acids. The trim removed 3 bases at V and 3 bases at J, leaving 10 bases unmatched. Germline V gene sequence: CDR1 SGHVS, CDR2 FNYEAQ. The CDR3 nucleotides are TGTGCCAGCAGCTTCGGGGGGGCAGGGGGAGACTATGGCTACACCTTC. Its protein product is CASSFGGAGGDYGYTF.

The chain employs TRBV11-2 and TRBJ2-7; TRBD1 or TRBD2 may be the D gene (5 bases each). Germline CDR1 SGHAT, CDR2 FQNNGV. The CDR3 is made up of 13 amino acids. V dropped 0 bases and J dropped 8 bases, with 11 bases sitting between them. The CDR3 loop is CASSLDPGTKQYF. In nucleotides, the CDR3 is TGTGCCAGCAGCTTAGATCCGGGGACCAAGCAGTACTTC.

The rearrangement joins TRBV30 to TRBJ1-2; TRBD1 matches at 12 bases. The CDR3 totals 13 residues. J lost 3 bases, V lost 5 bases, and 1 base had no gene match. Germline loops: CDR1 GTSNPN, CDR2 SVGIG (reference sequence). The CDR3 bases are TGTGCCTGGGGGACAGGGGGCGACTATGGCTACACCTTC. This translates into CAWGTGGDYGYTF.

The chain couples TRBV19 to TRBJ1-4, with 8 nucleotides matching TRBD1. V lost 4 bases, J lost 8 bases, and 9 bases stayed unmatched. The length of the CDR3 is 15 residues. Germline V CDR1 and CDR2: LNHDA, SQIVND (reference sequence). In DNA, the CDR3 is TGTGCCAGTAGTACCCCACAGGGGGTACGGGAAAAACTGTTTTTT. Translating it yields CASSTPQGVREKLFF.

The chain is built from TRBV29-1 and TRBJ2-7; D gene ambiguous. The CDR3 is 14 amino acids. Trimming stripped 4 bases from V and 5 bases from J, with 18 bases between. Germline loops: CDR1 SQVTM, CDR2 ANQGSEA. CDR3: CSVVGPSASNEQYF. DNA for the CDR3: TGCAGCGTTGTTGGGCCCTCTGCGTCCAACGAGCAGTACTTC.

This clone has only one observation. This rearrangement joins TRBV7-9 to TRBJ2-5; perhaps TRBD2 as D (6 bases). This CDR3 contains 14 residues. Germline assignment: CDR1 SEHNR and CDR2 FQNEAQ (reference sequence). V shed 5 bases and J shed 7 bases, with 17 bases lying between them. The CDR3 region is CASSRREWVGTQYF. DNA of the CDR3: TGTGCCAGCAGCCGACGGGAGTGGGTAGGGACCCAGTACTTC.

The J gene is TRBJ1-1, the V gene TRBV5-4; 7 nucleotides align to TRBD1. This CDR3 spans 15 amino acids. Germline trimming cut 9 bases from V and 1 base from J; bases unmatched to any gene: 12. Germline CDR1 SGHNT, CDR2 YYREEE (reference sequence). The CDR3 DNA reads TGTGCCACATTCCGGGACAGAGTGGAGAACACTGAAGCTTTCTTT. Translation gives CATFRDRVENTEAFF.

V is TRBV11-3 and J is TRBJ2-3, with 8 bases lining up with TRBD2. Germline CDR1 SGHNT, CDR2 YENEEA. The CDR3 sequence is 16 residues long. With V trimmed by 1 base and J by 1 base, 4 bases remained unmatched. The CDR3, as DNA: TGTGCCAGCAGCTTAGTTGGTAGCGGGGGCACAGATACGCAGTATTTT. It codes for CASSLVGSGGTDTQYF.

The chain couples TRBV2 to TRBJ1-1; 12 bases align to TRBD1. Germline V lookup: CDR1 SNHLY, CDR2 FYNNEI. Germline trimming cut 3 bases from V and 1 base from J; bases unmatched to any gene: 3. The CDR3 has 16 residues. In nucleotides, the CDR3 is TGTGCCAGCAGTGATGGGGACAGGGGGCCGAACACTGAAGCTTTCTTT. It encodes CASSDGDRGPNTEAFF.

The chain combines TRBV11-2 with TRBJ2-5, with D perhaps TRBD1 (5 bases). The CDR3 sequence is 15 residues long. Germline-derived CDR1 and CDR2 are SGHAT and FQNNGV. Trimming left V 5 bases short and J 3 bases short, with 16 bases between. The CDR3 region is CASSITRTNKETQYF. CDR3 nucleotide sequence: TGTGCCAGCAGCATTACACGGACAAACAAAGAGACCCAGTACTTC.